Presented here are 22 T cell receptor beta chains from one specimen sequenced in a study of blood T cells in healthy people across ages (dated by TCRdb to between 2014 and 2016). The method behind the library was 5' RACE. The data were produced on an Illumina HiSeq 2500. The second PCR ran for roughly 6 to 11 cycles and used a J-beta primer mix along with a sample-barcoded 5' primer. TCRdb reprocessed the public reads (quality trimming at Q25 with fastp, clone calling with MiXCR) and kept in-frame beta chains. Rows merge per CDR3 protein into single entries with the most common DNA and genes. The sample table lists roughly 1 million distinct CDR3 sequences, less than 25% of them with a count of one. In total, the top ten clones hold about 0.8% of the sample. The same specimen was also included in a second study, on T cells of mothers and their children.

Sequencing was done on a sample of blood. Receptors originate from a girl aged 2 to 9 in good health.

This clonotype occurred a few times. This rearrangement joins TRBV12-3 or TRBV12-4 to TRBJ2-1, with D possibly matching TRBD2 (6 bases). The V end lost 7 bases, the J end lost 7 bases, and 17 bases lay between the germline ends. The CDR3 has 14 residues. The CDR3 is CASTQRAGGNEQFF. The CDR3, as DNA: TGTGCCAGCACCCAGAGAGCCGGGGGAAATGAGCAGTTCTTC.

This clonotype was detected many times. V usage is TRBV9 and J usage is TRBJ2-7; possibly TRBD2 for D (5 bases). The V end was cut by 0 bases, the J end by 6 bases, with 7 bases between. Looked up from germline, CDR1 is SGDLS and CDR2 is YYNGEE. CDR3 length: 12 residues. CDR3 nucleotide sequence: TGTGCCAGCAGCGTAGACGAGGGCGAGCAGTACTTC. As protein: CASSVDEGEQYF.

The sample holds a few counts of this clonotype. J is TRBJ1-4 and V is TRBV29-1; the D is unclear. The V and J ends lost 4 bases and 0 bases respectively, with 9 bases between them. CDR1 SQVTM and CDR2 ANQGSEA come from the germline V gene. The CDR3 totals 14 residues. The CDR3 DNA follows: TGCAGCGTTGTACAGCCAGCAACTAATGAAAAACTGTTTTTT. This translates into CSVVQPATNEKLFF.

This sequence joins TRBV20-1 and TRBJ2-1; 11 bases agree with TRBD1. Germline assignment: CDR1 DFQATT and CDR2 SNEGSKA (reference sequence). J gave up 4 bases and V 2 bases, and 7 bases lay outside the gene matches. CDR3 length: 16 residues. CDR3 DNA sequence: TGCAGTGCTAGATGGCCGGGGACAGGGGGTTACAATGAGCAGTTCTTC. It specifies CSARWPGTGGYNEQFF.

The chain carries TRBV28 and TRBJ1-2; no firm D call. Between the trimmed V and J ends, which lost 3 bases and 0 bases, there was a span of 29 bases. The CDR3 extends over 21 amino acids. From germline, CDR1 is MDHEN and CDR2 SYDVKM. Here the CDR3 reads CASSFLESLRSPGRTNYGYTF. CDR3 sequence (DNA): TGTGCCAGCAGTTTTCTGGAATCCCTGCGAAGTCCTGGGAGAACTAACTATGGCTACACCTTC.

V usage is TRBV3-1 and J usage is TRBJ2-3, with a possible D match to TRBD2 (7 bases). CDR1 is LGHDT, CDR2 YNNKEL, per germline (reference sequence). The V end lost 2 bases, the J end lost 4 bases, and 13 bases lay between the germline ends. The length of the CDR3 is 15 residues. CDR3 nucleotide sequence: TGTGCCAGCAGCCAACGGGGGGCTTCATCAGATACGCAGTATTTT. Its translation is CASSQRGASSDTQYF.

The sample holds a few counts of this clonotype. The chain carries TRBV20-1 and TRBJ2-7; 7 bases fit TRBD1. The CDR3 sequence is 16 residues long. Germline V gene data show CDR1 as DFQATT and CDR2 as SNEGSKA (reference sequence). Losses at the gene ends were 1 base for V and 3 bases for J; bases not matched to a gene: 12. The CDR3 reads CSARGHRQGSIYEQYF. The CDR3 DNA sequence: TGCAGTGCTAGAGGACACCGACAGGGCTCGATCTACGAGCAGTACTTC.

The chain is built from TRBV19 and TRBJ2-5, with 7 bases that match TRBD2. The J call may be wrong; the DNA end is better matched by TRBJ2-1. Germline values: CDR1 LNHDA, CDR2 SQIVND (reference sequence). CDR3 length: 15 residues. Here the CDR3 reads CASKPSAGFLNEQFF. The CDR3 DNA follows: TGTGCCAGTAAGCCCTCAGCGGGATTTCTCAATGAGCAGTTCTTC.

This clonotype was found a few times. The CDR3 is CASSRGGHEQFF. The CDR3 DNA follows: TGTGCCAGCAGTAGGGGAGGACATGAGCAGTTCTTC. V usage is TRBV6-5 and J usage is TRBJ2-5; a possible D gene is TRBD2 (6 bases). The DNA end favors TRBJ2-1, so the J call may be wrong. The CDR3 is made up of 12 amino acids. Germline-derived CDR1 and CDR2 are MNHEY and SVGAGI.

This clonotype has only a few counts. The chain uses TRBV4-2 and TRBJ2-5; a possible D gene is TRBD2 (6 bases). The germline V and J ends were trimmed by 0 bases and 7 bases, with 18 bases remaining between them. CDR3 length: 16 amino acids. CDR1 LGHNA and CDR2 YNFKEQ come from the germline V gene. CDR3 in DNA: TGTGCCAGCAGCCAAGATCATCAACTAGCCGTCGGGACCCAGTACTTC. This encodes CASSQDHQLAVGTQYF.

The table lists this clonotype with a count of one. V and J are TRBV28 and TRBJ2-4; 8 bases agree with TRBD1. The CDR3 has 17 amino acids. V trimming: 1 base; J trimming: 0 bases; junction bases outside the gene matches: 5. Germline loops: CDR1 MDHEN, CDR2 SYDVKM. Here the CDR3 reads CASSLLGTGLAKNIQYF. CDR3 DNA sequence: TGTGCCAGCAGTTTATTGGGGACAGGCCTAGCCAAAAACATTCAGTACTTC.

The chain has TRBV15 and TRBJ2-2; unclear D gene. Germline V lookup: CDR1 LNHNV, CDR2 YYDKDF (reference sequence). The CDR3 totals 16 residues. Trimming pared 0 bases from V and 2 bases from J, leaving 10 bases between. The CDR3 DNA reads TGTGCCACCAGCAGAGAAGATCAGCATAACACCGGGGAGCTGTTTTTT. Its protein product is CATSREDQHNTGELFF.

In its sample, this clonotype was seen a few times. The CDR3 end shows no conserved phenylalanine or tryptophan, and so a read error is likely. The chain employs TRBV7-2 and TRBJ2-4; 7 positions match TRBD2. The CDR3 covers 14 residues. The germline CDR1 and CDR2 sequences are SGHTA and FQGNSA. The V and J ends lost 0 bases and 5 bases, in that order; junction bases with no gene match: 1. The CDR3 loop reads CASSLAAGENIQYL. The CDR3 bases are TGTGCCAGCAGCTTAGCGGCGGGGGAAAACATTCAGTACCTC.

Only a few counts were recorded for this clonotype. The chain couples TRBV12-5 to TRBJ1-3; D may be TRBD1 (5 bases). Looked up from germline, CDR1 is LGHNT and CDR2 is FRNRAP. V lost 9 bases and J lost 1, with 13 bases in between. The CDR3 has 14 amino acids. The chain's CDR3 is CASDSQGSGNTIYF. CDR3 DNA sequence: TGTGCTAGCGACTCTCAGGGATCTGGAAACACCATATATTTT.

In nucleotides, the CDR3 is TGCAGTGCTAGCTCCGAGGGGGAAAAACTGTTTTTT. As protein: CSASSEGEKLFF. This chain joins TRBV20-1 and TRBJ1-4, with D perhaps matching TRBD1 (5 bases). The CDR3 spans 12 residues. The germline V gene has CDR1 DFQATT and CDR2 SNEGSKA (reference sequence). Trimming cost V 3 bases and J 8 bases, with 10 bases left between them.

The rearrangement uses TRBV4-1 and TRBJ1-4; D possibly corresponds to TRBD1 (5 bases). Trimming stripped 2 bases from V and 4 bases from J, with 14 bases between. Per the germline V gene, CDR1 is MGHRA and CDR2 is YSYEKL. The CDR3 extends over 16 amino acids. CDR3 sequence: CASSQSRGRFNEKLFF. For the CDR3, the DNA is TGCGCCAGCAGCCAATCGAGGGGCAGGTTTAATGAAAAACTGTTTTTT.

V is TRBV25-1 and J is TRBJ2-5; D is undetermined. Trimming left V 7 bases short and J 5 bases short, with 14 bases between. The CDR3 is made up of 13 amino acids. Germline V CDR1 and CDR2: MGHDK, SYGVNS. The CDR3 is CASNPEGYETQYF. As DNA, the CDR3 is TGTGCCAGCAACCCGGAAGGGTACGAGACCCAGTACTTC.

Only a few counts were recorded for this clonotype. The CDR3 nucleotides are TGCAGCGTTGGGACAGCGCTTCGCTCCCAAGAGACCCAGTACTTC. As protein: CSVGTALRSQETQYF. The J gene is TRBJ2-5, the V gene TRBV29-1; tentative D call: TRBD1 (6 bases). Germline lookup yields CDR1 SQVTM and CDR2 ANQGSEA. The CDR3 has 15 residues. V was trimmed by 4 bases and J by 1 base, leaving 16 bases between them. Using reference TRBV29-1 and TRBJ2-5 for the parts outside the CDR3, the full variable domain is SAVISQKPSRDICQRGTSLTIQCQVDSQVTMMFWYRQQPGQSLTLIATANQGSEATYESGFVIDKFPISRPNLTFSTLTVSNMSPEDSSIYLCSVGTALRSQETQYFGPGTRLLVL.

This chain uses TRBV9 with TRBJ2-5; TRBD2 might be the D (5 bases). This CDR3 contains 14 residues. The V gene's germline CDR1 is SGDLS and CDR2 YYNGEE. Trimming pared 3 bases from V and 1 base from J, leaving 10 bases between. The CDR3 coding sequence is TGTGCCAGCAGCGGCGCGGGTACCCAAGAGACCCAGTACTTC. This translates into CASSGAGTQETQYF.

CDR3 DNA sequence: TGTGCCAGCAGACCACAACAGGGAACTCTCTACGAGCAGTACTTC. It codes for CASRPQQGTLYEQYF. The chain is built from TRBV28 and TRBJ2-7, with a tentative D call TRBD1 (6 bases). The V end lost 6 bases, the J end lost 3 bases, and 18 bases lay between the germline ends. CDR1 and CDR2 (germline): MDHEN, SYDVKM. The CDR3 runs 15 residues. The variable domain in full, completed from reference TRBV28 and TRBJ2-7, reads DVKVTQSSRYLVKRTGEKVFLECVQDMDHENMFWYRQDPGLGLRLIYFSYDVKMKEKGDIPEGYSVSREKKERFSLILESASTNQTSMYLCASRPQQGTLYEQYFGPGTRLTVT.

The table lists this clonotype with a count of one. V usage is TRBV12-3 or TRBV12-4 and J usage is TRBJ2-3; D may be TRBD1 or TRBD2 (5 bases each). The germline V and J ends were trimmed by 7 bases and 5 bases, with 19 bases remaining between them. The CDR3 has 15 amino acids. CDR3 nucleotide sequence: TGTGCCAGCAAGGGCGACAGAGTAGGAGGAGATACGCAGTATTTT. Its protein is CASKGDRVGGDTQYF.

CDR3 amino acids: CAITRGQSMNTEAFF. Here the CDR3 DNA reads TGTGCCATCACCAGGGGCCAGAGCATGAACACTGAAGCTTTCTTT. The chain joins TRBV10-3 to TRBJ1-1, with TRBD1 as a possible D gene (6 bases). The germline CDR1 and CDR2 sequences are ENHRY and SYGVKD. The length of the CDR3 is 15 residues. The V end lost 7 bases, the J end lost 0 bases, and 15 bases lay between the germline ends.